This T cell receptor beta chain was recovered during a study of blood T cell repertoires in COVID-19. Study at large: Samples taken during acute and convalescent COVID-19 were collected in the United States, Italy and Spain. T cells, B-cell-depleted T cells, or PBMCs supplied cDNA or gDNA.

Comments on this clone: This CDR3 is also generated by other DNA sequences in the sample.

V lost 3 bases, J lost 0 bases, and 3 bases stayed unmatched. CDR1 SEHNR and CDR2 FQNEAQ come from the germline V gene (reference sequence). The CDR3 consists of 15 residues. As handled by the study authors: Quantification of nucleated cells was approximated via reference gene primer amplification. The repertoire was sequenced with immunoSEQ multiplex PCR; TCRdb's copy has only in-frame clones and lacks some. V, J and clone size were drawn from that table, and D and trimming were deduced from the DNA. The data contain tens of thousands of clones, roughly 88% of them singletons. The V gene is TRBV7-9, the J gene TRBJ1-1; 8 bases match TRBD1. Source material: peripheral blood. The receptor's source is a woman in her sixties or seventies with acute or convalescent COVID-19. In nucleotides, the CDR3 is TGTGCCAGCAGCTTGGGGACAGGAATGAACACTGAAGCTTTCTTT. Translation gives CASSLGTGMNTEAFF.